This TCR beta chain is drawn from a study of beta chain features in type 1 diabetes. Points from the study as a whole: In all four CD4+ subsets, TCRB CDR3 length was significantly, moderately reduced in type 1 diabetes. Insertions were fewer and deletions more numerous at VDJ junctions in type 1 diabetes patients.

The V and J ends lost 5 bases and 3 bases, in that order; junction bases with no gene match: 12. Germline assignment: CDR1 SGHAT and CDR2 FQNNGV. This CDR3 region has 17 residues. Remarks on this clone: Antigen: not known.

Sequencing targeted expressed TCRB transcripts, as all isolated RNA had been reverse transcribed. Clones were sequenced by immunoSEQ multiplex PCR, and TCRdb holds only the in-frame ones, with some missing. The data contain some 370,000 clones, 8.5% to 10% of them singletons. The sample consisted of central memory CD4+ T cells from blood. The chain is built from TRBV11-2 and TRBJ1-4; 7 bases line up with TRBD1. The origin of this receptor is a man aged 30 to 39 with type 1 diabetes. DNA of the CDR3: TGTGCCAGCAGCCGACATCTGGGACAGACGGCTAATGAAAAACTGTTTTTT. Translating it yields CASSRHLGQTANEKLFF. Full variable domain (outside the CDR3, taken from reference TRBV11-2 and TRBJ1-4): EAGVAQSPRYKIIEKRQSVAFWCNPISGHATLYWYQQILGQGPKLLIQFQNNGVVDDSQLPKDRFSAERLKGVDSTLKIQPAKLEDSAVYLCASSRHLGQTANEKLFFGSGTQLSVL.